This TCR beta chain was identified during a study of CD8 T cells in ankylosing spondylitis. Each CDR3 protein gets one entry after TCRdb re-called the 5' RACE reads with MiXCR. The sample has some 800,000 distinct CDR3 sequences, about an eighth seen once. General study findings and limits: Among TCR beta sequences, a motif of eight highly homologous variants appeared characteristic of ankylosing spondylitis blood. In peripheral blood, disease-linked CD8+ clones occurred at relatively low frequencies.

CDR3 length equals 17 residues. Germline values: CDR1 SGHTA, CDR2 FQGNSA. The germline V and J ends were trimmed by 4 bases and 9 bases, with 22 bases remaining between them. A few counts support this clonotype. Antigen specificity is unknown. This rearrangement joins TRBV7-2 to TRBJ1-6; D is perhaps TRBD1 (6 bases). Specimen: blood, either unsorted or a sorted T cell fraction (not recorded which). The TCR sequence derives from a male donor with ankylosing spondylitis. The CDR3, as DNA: TGTGCCAGCAGCTCCCGAACAGGGTTTGGTTCGCGTTCACCCCTCCACTTT. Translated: CASSSRTGFGSRSPLHF.